Listed below are T cell receptor beta chains from one sample, sequenced in a study of blood T cell repertoires in COVID-19. Profiling relied on immunoSEQ multiplex PCR, and the TCRdb table lists in-frame clones only, not all of them. The sample holds hundreds of thousands of clones; around 85% are singletons and the top ten take about 2.7%. Sequenced material: PBMCs or T cells enriched from blood (not recorded which). The receptor source for this set is a woman in her fifties or sixties who had recovered from COVID-19. Both conserved end residues are part of each CDR3. Fields, in order: V gene, J gene, clone size, D gene, CDR3 DNA, CDR3 protein. The D gene is left open where the match is weak. Part of the rows lack a size; the others show once, few, many or a class for expanded clones.

V gene: TRBV9; J gene: TRBJ2-3; clone size: -; D gene: TRBD2; CDR3 DNA: TGTGCCAGCAGCGTAACAAGCGGGGCTCGCACAGATACGCAGTATTTT; CDR3 protein: CASSVTSGARTDTQYF
V gene: TRBV29-1; J gene: TRBJ1-1; clone size: -; D gene: -; CDR3 DNA: TGCAGCGTTGAGAGACAGCTGGCGAACACTGAAGCTTTCTTT; CDR3 protein: CSVERQLANTEAFF
V gene: TRBV28; J gene: TRBJ1-2; clone size: -; D gene: TRBD1; CDR3 DNA: TGTGCCAGCAGTTTATCGTCCGGGACAGGGACTCGCAATGGCTACACCTTC; CDR3 protein: CASSLSSGTGTRNGYTF
V gene: TRBV30; J gene: TRBJ2-1; clone size: -; D gene: -; CDR3 DNA: TGTGCCTGGAGTGCGGAGTGGGATGAGCAGTTCTTC; CDR3 protein: CAWSAEWDEQFF
V gene: TRBV6-1; J gene: TRBJ1-1; clone size: -; D gene: -; CDR3 DNA: TGTGCCAGCAGTGAAAGTGGTCGGGGTGAAGCTTTCTTT; CDR3 protein: CASSESGRGEAFF
V gene: TRBV2; J gene: TRBJ2-3; clone size: -; D gene: TRBD1; CDR3 DNA: TGTGCCAGCAGCGAAGGGCTTGGGACAGGGGGCGCAGATACGCAGTATTTT; CDR3 protein: CASSEGLGTGGADTQYF
V gene: TRBV5-1; J gene: TRBJ1-1; clone size: -; D gene: -; CDR3 DNA: TGCGCCAGCAGCTTTGATTCCGGGAAGTACACTGAAGCTTTCTTT; CDR3 protein: CASSFDSGKYTEAFF
V gene: TRBV7-2; J gene: TRBJ2-1; clone size: -; D gene: -; CDR3 DNA: TGTGCCAGCAGCACTAGGGGGGGACTTTACAATGAGCAGTTCTTC; CDR3 protein: CASSTRGGLYNEQFF
V gene: TRBV30; J gene: TRBJ1-6; clone size: -; D gene: -; CDR3 DNA: TGTGCCTGGAGCGAGTCGCTTCGGGTGTCACCCCTCCACTTT; CDR3 protein: CAWSESLRVSPLHF
V gene: TRBV7-6; J gene: TRBJ2-3; clone size: -; D gene: -; CDR3 DNA: TGTGCCAGCAGCATAGAACAGGGTGTCATAGATACGCAGTATTTT; CDR3 protein: CASSIEQGVIDTQYF
V gene: TRBV9; J gene: TRBJ2-3; clone size: -; D gene: -; CDR3 DNA: TGTGCCAGCAGCGTAAGAGGGAGCACAGATACGCAGTATTTT; CDR3 protein: CASSVRGSTDTQYF
V gene: TRBV7-8; J gene: TRBJ1-5; clone size: -; D gene: TRBD1; CDR3 DNA: TGTGCCAGCAGCCTCGACAGGGGAGGACAGCCCCAGCATTTT; CDR3 protein: CASSLDRGGQPQHF
V gene: TRBV11-2; J gene: TRBJ2-7; clone size: -; D gene: TRBD2; CDR3 DNA: TGTGCCAGCAGCTTAGATACCCTAGCGGGGATACTCTACGAGCAGTACTTC; CDR3 protein: CASSLDTLAGILYEQYF
V gene: TRBV25-1; J gene: TRBJ1-2; clone size: -; D gene: TRBD1; CDR3 DNA: TGTGCCAGCGAGGGACAGGGGGCGTACTATGGCTACACCTTC; CDR3 protein: CASEGQGAYYGYTF
V gene: TRBV4-3; J gene: TRBJ2-2; clone size: -; D gene: -; CDR3 DNA: TGCGCCAGCAGCCAAGTTACAATTCGCCAGTCGAACACCGGGGAGCTGTTTTTT; CDR3 protein: CASSQVTIRQSNTGELFF
V gene: TRBV7-2; J gene: TRBJ1-1; clone size: -; D gene: -; CDR3 DNA: TGTGCCAGCAGCTTACAGGCCAACACTGAAGCTTTCTTT; CDR3 protein: CASSLQANTEAFF
V gene: TRBV7-3; J gene: TRBJ1-1; clone size: few; D gene: TRBD1; CDR3 DNA: TGTGCCAGCAGCCTCCAGGGGACAGGGGACACTGAAGCTTTCTTT; CDR3 protein: CASSLQGTGDTEAFF
V gene: TRBV18; J gene: TRBJ2-1; clone size: -; D gene: -; CDR3 DNA: TGTGCCGCGATTCTGCGGGGAAACTACAATGAGCAGTTCTTC; CDR3 protein: CAAILRGNYNEQFF
V gene: TRBV5-1; J gene: TRBJ2-6; clone size: -; D gene: -; CDR3 DNA: TGCGCCAGCAGCTGGACCGGGGGTGGGGGGGCCAACGTCCTGACTTTC; CDR3 protein: CASSWTGGGGANVLTF
V gene: TRBV7-3; J gene: TRBJ1-4; clone size: -; D gene: TRBD1; CDR3 DNA: TGTGCCAGCAGCTTATTTGGGACAGGTGGTGAAAAACTGTTTTTT; CDR3 protein: CASSLFGTGGEKLFF
V gene: TRBV11-2; J gene: TRBJ1-3; clone size: -; D gene: -; CDR3 DNA: TGTGCCAGCAGCTTCGGGGGGGCTACCTCTGGAAACACCATATATTTT; CDR3 protein: CASSFGGATSGNTIYF
V gene: TRBV9; J gene: TRBJ2-5; clone size: -; D gene: -; CDR3 DNA: TGTGCCAGCAGCGTAGGGCAGGGCCAAGAGACCCAGTACTTC; CDR3 protein: CASSVGQGQETQYF
V gene: TRBV6-1; J gene: TRBJ1-2; clone size: few; D gene: -; CDR3 DNA: TGTGCCAGCAGTGAAGCGCGGTACATCCTCTATGGCTACACCTTC; CDR3 protein: CASSEARYILYGYTF
V gene: TRBV3-1/TRBV3-2; J gene: TRBJ1-4; clone size: -; D gene: -; CDR3 DNA: TGTGCCAGCAGCCAATTTCGGGCGGGCACTAATGAAAAACTGTTTTTT; CDR3 protein: CASSQFRAGTNEKLFF
V gene: TRBV6-5; J gene: TRBJ1-3; clone size: -; D gene: -; CDR3 DNA: TGTGCCAGCAGACCTCAGGGGATGCTTGGAAACACCATATATTTT; CDR3 protein: CASRPQGMLGNTIYF
V gene: TRBV12-3/TRBV12-4; J gene: TRBJ1-1; clone size: -; D gene: TRBD1; CDR3 DNA: TGTGCCAGCAGTTACAGGGGGAGAGCTGAAGCTTTCTTT; CDR3 protein: CASSYRGRAEAFF
V gene: TRBV27; J gene: TRBJ2-7; clone size: -; D gene: TRBD2; CDR3 DNA: TGTGCCAGCAGGCGGACTAGCGGTTCCTACGAGCAGTACTTC; CDR3 protein: CASRRTSGSYEQYF
V gene: TRBV27; J gene: TRBJ2-2; clone size: -; D gene: TRBD1; CDR3 DNA: TGTGCCAGCAGTTTCGACAGGGTCACCGGGGAGCTGTTTTTT; CDR3 protein: CASSFDRVTGELFF